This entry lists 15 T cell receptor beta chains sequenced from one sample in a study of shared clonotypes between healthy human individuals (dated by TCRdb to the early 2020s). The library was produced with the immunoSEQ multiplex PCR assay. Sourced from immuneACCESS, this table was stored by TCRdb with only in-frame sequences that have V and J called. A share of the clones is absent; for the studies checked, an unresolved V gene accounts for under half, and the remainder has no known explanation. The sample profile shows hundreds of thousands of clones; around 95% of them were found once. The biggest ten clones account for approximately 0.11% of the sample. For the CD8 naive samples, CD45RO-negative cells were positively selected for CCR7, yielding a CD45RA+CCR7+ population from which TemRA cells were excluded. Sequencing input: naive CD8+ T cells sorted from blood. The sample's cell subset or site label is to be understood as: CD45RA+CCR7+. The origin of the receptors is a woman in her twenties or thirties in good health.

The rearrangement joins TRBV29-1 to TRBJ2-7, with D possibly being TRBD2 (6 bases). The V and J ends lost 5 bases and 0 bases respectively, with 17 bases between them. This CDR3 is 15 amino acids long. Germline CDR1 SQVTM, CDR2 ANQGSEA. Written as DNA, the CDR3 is TGCAGCGTTCGTGGGAGGACATCAAGCTCCTACGAGCAGTACTTC. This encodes CSVRGRTSSSYEQYF.

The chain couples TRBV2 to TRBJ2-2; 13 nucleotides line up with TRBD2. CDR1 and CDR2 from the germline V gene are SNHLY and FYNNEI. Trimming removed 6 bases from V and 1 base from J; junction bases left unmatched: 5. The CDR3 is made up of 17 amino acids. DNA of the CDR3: TGTGCCAGCAGCGCCCGGACTAGCGGGGGGAACACCGGGGAGCTGTTTTTT. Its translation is CASSARTSGGNTGELFF.

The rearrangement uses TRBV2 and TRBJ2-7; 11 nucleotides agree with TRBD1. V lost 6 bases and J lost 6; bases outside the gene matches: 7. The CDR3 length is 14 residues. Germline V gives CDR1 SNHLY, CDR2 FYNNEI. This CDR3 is CASRNRDRGIEQYF. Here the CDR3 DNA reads TGTGCCAGCAGAAACCGGGACAGGGGGATCGAGCAGTACTTC.

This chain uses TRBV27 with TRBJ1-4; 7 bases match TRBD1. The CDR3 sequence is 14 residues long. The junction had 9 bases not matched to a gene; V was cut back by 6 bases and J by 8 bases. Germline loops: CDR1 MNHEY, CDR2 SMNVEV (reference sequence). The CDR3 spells CASSSGQSPEKLFF. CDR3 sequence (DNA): TGTGCCAGCAGCTCGGGACAGTCCCCGGAAAAACTGTTTTTT.

CDR3 coding DNA: TGCAGCGCCGTGCCCCAGGACGGGCAAGAGACCCAGTACTTC. It yields the protein CSAVPQDGQETQYF. The chain links TRBV29-1 to TRBJ2-5; D not resolved. The CDR3 is 14 amino acids. Trimming cost V 7 bases and J 2 bases, with 17 bases left between them. The germline V gene encodes CDR1 SQVTM and CDR2 ANQGSEA.

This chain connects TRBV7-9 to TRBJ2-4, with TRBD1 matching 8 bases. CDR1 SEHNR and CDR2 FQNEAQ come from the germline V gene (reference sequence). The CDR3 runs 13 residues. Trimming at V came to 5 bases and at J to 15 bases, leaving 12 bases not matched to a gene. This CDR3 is CASSGEEDRVAYF. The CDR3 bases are TGTGCCAGCAGCGGGGAAGAGGACAGGGTTGCGTACTTC.

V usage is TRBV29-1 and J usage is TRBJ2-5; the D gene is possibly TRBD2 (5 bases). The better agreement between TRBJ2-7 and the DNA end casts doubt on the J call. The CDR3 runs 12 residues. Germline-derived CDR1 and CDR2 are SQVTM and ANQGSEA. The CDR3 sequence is CSGLEESYEQYF. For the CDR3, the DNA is TGCAGCGGGCTGGAGGAGTCCTACGAGCAGTACTTC.

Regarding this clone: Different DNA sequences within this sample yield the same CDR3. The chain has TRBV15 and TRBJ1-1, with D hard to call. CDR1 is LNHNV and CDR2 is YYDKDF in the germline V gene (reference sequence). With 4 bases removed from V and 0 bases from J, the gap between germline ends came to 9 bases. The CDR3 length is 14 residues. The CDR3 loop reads CATSKGPMNTEAFF. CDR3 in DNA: TGTGCCACCAGCAAAGGCCCGATGAACACTGAAGCTTTCTTT.

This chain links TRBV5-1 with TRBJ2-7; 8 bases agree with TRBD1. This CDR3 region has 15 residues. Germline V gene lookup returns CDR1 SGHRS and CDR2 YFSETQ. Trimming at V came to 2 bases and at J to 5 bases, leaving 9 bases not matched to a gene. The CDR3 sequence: CASSFPDRVEDEQYF. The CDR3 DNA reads TGCGCCAGCAGCTTCCCGGACAGGGTTGAGGACGAGCAGTACTTC.

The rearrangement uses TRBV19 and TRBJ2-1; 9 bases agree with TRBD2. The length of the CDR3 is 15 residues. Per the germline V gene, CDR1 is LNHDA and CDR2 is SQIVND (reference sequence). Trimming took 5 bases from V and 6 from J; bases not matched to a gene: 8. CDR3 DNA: TGTGCCAGTAGTGTCCCGCGGGAGGGGTTCAATGAGCAGTTCTTC. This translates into CASSVPREGFNEQFF. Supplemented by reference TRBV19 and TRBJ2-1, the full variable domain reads DGGITQSPKYLFRKEGQNVTLSCEQNLNHDAMYWYRQDPGQGLRLIYYSQIVNDFQKGDIAEGYSVSREKKESFPLTVTSAQKNPTAFYLCASSVPREGFNEQFFGPGTRLTVL.

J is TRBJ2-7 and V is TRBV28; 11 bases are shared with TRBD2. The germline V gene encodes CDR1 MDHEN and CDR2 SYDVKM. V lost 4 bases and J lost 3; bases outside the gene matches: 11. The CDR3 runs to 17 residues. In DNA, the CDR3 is TGTGCCAGCAGTTCCGCGACTAGCGGGATTCAGTTCTACGAGCAGTACTTC. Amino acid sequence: CASSSATSGIQFYEQYF.

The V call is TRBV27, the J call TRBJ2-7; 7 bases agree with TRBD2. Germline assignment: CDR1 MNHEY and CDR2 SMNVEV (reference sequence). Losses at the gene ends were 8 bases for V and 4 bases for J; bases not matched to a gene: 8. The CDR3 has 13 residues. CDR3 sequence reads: CASQSGIGYEQYF. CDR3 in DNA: TGTGCCAGCCAAAGCGGGATTGGGTACGAGCAGTACTTC.

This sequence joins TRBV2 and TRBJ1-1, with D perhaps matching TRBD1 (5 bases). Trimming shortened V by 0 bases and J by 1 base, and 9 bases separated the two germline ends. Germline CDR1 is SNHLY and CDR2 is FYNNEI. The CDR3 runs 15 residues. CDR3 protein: CASSEARGGNTEAFF. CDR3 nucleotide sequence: TGTGCCAGCAGTGAAGCTCGTGGGGGGAACACTGAAGCTTTCTTT.

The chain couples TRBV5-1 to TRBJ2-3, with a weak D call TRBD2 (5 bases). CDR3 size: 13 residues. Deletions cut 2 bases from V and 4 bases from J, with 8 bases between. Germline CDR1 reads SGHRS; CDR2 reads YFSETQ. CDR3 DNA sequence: TGCGCCAGCAGCTTCGACGGGGCAGATACGCAGTATTTT. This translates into CASSFDGADTQYF.

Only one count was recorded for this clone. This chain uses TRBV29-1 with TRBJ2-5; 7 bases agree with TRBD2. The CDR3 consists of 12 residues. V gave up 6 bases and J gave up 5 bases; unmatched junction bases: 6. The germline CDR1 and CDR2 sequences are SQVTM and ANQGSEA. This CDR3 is CSVPTSYETQYF. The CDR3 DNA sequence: TGCAGCGTCCCGACTAGCTACGAGACCCAGTACTTC. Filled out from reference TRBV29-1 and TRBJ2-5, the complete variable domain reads SAVISQKPSRDICQRGTSLTIQCQVDSQVTMMFWYRQQPGQSLTLIATANQGSEATYESGFVIDKFPISRPNLTFSTLTVSNMSPEDSSIYLCSVPTSYETQYFGPGTRLLVL.